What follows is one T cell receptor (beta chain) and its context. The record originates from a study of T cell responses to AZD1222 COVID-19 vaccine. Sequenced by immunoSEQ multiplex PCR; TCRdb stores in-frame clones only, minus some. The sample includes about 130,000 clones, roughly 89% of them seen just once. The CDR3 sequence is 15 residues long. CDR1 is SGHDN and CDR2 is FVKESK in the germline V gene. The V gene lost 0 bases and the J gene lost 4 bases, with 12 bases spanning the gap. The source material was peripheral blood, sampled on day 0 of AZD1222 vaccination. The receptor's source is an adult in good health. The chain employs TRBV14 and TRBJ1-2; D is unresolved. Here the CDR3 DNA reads TGTGCCAGCAGCCAAGATCAATACACCTTCTATGGCTACACCTTC. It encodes CASSQDQYTFYGYTF. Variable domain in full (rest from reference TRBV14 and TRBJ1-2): EAGVTQFPSHSVIEKGQTVTLRCDPISGHDNLYWYRRVMGKEIKFLLHFVKESKQDESGMPNNRFLAERTGGTYSTLKVQPAELEDSGVYFCASSQDQYTFYGYTFGSGTRLTVV.